This is a list of T cell receptor beta chains from one sample in a study of blood T cell repertoires in COVID-19. This table comes from immunoSEQ multiplex PCR, and its TCRdb copy is limited to in-frame clones, with some not included. The sample records about 130,000 clones, approximately 82% being singletons. The sample was peripheral blood. The receptors were sampled from a man aged 60-69 years who had recovered from COVID-19. The CDR3 runs from the conserved cysteine through the conserved F or W. A D gene is named only where the DNA matches it firmly. Clone size is stated in some rows and not others, as once, few, many or a class when expanded.

abundance: NA; len: 13; v_gene: TRBV19; j_gene: TRBJ1-1; d_gene: NA; CDR3aa: CASSIGLATEAFF; CDR3nt: TGTGCCAGTAGTATTGGGCTGGCCACTGAAGCTTTCTTT
abundance: once; len: 14; v_gene: TRBV7-2; j_gene: TRBJ2-1; d_gene: NA; CDR3aa: CASSPPGGHNEQFF; CDR3nt: TGTGCCAGCAGCCCCCCAGGCGGGCACAATGAGCAGTTCTTC
abundance: NA; len: 14; v_gene: TRBV7-2; j_gene: TRBJ1-2; d_gene: NA; CDR3aa: CASSLGGAIYGYTF; CDR3nt: TGTGCCAGCAGCCTTGGCGGGGCTATCTATGGCTACACCTTC
abundance: NA; len: 14; v_gene: TRBV27; j_gene: TRBJ2-1; d_gene: NA; CDR3aa: CASSPGTLYNEQFF; CDR3nt: TGTGCCAGCAGTCCCGGGACTTTGTACAATGAGCAGTTCTTC
abundance: NA; len: 17; v_gene: TRBV15; j_gene: TRBJ2-1; d_gene: TRBD1; CDR3aa: CATSREGDRGINNEQFF; CDR3nt: TGTGCCACCAGCAGAGAAGGGGACAGGGGCATAAACAATGAGCAGTTCTTC
abundance: NA; len: 15; v_gene: TRBV18; j_gene: TRBJ2-1; d_gene: TRBD2; CDR3aa: CASSSTSGRANEQFF; CDR3nt: TGTGCCAGCTCAAGTACTAGCGGGAGGGCGAATGAGCAGTTCTTC
abundance: NA; len: 13; v_gene: TRBV12-3/TRBV12-4; j_gene: TRBJ2-1; d_gene: NA; CDR3aa: CASSGPGDGEQFF; CDR3nt: TGTGCCAGCAGTGGTCCCGGAGACGGGGAGCAGTTCTTC
abundance: NA; len: 17; v_gene: TRBV24-1; j_gene: TRBJ2-6; d_gene: NA; CDR3aa: CATSREPLVSGANVLTF; CDR3nt: TGTGCCACCTCCCGAGAGCCACTCGTCTCTGGGGCCAACGTCCTGACTTTC
abundance: NA; len: 15; v_gene: TRBV15; j_gene: TRBJ2-4; d_gene: NA; CDR3aa: CATSGGFLAKNIQYF; CDR3nt: TGTGCCACCAGTGGCGGATTCCTAGCCAAAAACATTCAGTACTTC
abundance: NA; len: 16; v_gene: TRBV2; j_gene: TRBJ2-7; d_gene: NA; CDR3aa: CASSASGAGPFREQYF; CDR3nt: TGTGCCAGCAGTGCTTCGGGAGCTGGTCCCTTCCGCGAGCAGTACTTC
abundance: NA; len: 20; v_gene: TRBV4-3; j_gene: TRBJ2-2; d_gene: TRBD2; CDR3aa: CASSQNPPGLAGGDTGELFF; CDR3nt: TGCGCCAGCAGCCAAAACCCCCCGGGACTAGCGGGAGGGGACACCGGGGAGCTGTTTTTT
abundance: NA; len: 12; v_gene: TRBV7-9; j_gene: TRBJ2-7; d_gene: TRBD1; CDR3aa: CASSLDGQARYF; CDR3nt: TGTGCCAGCAGCTTAGACGGACAGGCTCGGTACTTC
abundance: NA; len: 14; v_gene: TRBV16; j_gene: TRBJ2-5; d_gene: TRBD1; CDR3aa: CASSQSQGEETQYF; CDR3nt: TGTGCCAGCAGCCAATCGCAGGGGGAGGAGACCCAGTACTTC
abundance: NA; len: 15; v_gene: TRBV6-9; j_gene: TRBJ1-2; d_gene: TRBD1; CDR3aa: CASRIGQGARYGYTF; CDR3nt: TGTGCCAGCAGGATAGGACAGGGGGCGAGGTATGGCTACACCTTC
abundance: many; len: 15; v_gene: TRBV18; j_gene: TRBJ2-7; d_gene: TRBD2; CDR3aa: CASSPPASGGYEQYF; CDR3nt: TGTGCCAGCTCACCACCGGCTAGCGGGGGCTACGAGCAGTACTTC
abundance: few; len: 14; v_gene: TRBV24-1; j_gene: TRBJ2-3; d_gene: NA; CDR3aa: CATSLAASTDTQYF; CDR3nt: TGTGCCACCAGTCTAGCAGCAAGCACAGATACGCAGTATTTT
abundance: once; len: 14; v_gene: TRBV7-2; j_gene: TRBJ2-3; d_gene: NA; CDR3aa: CASSFFLGTDTQYF; CDR3nt: TGTGCCAGCAGCTTTTTTCTCGGCACAGATACGCAGTATTTT
abundance: NA; len: 16; v_gene: TRBV28; j_gene: TRBJ2-3; d_gene: TRBD2; CDR3aa: CASSLLTAGNTDTQYF; CDR3nt: TGTGCCAGCAGTTTATTGACAGCGGGAAACACAGATACGCAGTATTTT
abundance: NA; len: 15; v_gene: TRBV11-2; j_gene: TRBJ2-5; d_gene: TRBD1; CDR3aa: CASSPQGAFGETQYF; CDR3nt: TGTGCCAGCAGCCCCCAGGGGGCTTTTGGAGAGACCCAGTACTTC
abundance: NA; len: 17; v_gene: TRBV28; j_gene: TRBJ2-5; d_gene: TRBD2; CDR3aa: CASSSSPGGRAGETQYF; CDR3nt: TGTGCCAGCAGTTCCTCCCCCGGCGGGAGGGCGGGGGAGACCCAGTACTTC
abundance: NA; len: 15; v_gene: TRBV9; j_gene: TRBJ2-2; d_gene: TRBD2; CDR3aa: CASSVVGGQTGELFF; CDR3nt: TGTGCCAGCAGCGTAGTGGGAGGGCAGACCGGGGAGCTGTTTTTT
abundance: NA; len: 14; v_gene: TRBV19; j_gene: TRBJ2-7; d_gene: NA; CDR3aa: CASSTRTGFYEQYF; CDR3nt: TGTGCCAGTAGTACCCGAACAGGTTTCTACGAGCAGTACTTC
abundance: NA; len: 15; v_gene: TRBV28; j_gene: TRBJ2-7; d_gene: TRBD1; CDR3aa: CASSQSGTVAYEQYF; CDR3nt: TGTGCCAGCAGTCAATCCGGGACAGTCGCGTACGAGCAGTACTTC
abundance: NA; len: 14; v_gene: TRBV5-5; j_gene: TRBJ2-5; d_gene: TRBD1; CDR3aa: CASSLTGGEETQYF; CDR3nt: TGTGCCAGCAGCTTGACAGGGGGCGAGGAGACCCAGTACTTC
abundance: NA; len: 16; v_gene: TRBV19; j_gene: TRBJ2-5; d_gene: TRBD2; CDR3aa: CASSKGISGGRETQYF; CDR3nt: TGTGCCAGTAGTAAGGGGATTTCGGGAGGGCGAGAGACCCAGTACTTC
abundance: NA; len: 18; v_gene: TRBV5-1; j_gene: TRBJ2-3; d_gene: TRBD2; CDR3aa: CASSLTKSGTSGTDTQYF; CDR3nt: TGCGCCAGCAGCTTAACCAAATCCGGGACTAGCGGGACAGATACGCAGTATTTT
abundance: NA; len: 17; v_gene: TRBV4-3; j_gene: TRBJ2-2; d_gene: NA; CDR3aa: CASSQAPRGRNTGELFF; CDR3nt: TGCGCCAGCAGCCAAGCCCCCAGGGGCCGTAACACCGGGGAGCTGTTTTTT